The rows below give T cell receptor beta chains drawn from one sample of a study of T cell responses to AZD1222 COVID-19 vaccine. Clones were sequenced by immunoSEQ multiplex PCR, and TCRdb holds only the in-frame ones, with some missing. The table lists 150,000 to 180,000 clones, roughly 90% of them singletons. The sequencing here drew on peripheral blood, taken on day 0 of AZD1222 vaccination. The receptors here all came from an adult in good health. Each CDR3 is given with its conserved first and last residue. A D gene is named only where the DNA matches it firmly. The listing skips clone size in some rows; elsewhere it reads once, few, many or a size class.

>.|TRBJ2-5|.|TRBV27
CASGRESTSLGVRETQYF
TGTGCCAGCGGCCGCGAATCGACTAGTCTGGGGGTGCGAGAGACCCAGTACTTC
>.|TRBJ2-7|.|TRBV5-1
CASSPPGTPFTYEQYF
TGCGCCAGCAGCCCCCCCGGGACTCCCTTTACCTACGAGCAGTACTTC
>.|TRBJ1-2|.|TRBV5-4
CASSLEQLKGGYTF
TGTGCCAGCAGCTTGGAGCAACTAAAGGGAGGCTACACCTTC
>.|TRBJ2-7|.|TRBV5-4
CASTIWGPSSYEQYF
TGTGCCAGCACCATTTGGGGCCCGAGCTCCTACGAGCAGTACTTC
>.|TRBJ2-7|TRBD1|TRBV7-2
CASSGRQGAVDEQYF
TGTGCCAGCAGCGGCAGACAGGGGGCGGTGGACGAGCAGTACTTC
>few|TRBJ2-2|.|TRBV5-1
CASSFRQGETGELFF
TGCGCCAGCAGCTTTCGGCAGGGTGAGACCGGGGAGCTGTTTTTT
>.|TRBJ1-2|.|TRBV28
CASTPGDRNYGYTF
TGTGCCTCCACCCCGGGGGACCGAAACTATGGCTACACCTTC
>.|TRBJ1-1|TRBD1|TRBV5-1
CASSLRQGANTEAFF
TGCGCCAGCAGCTTAAGACAGGGGGCGAACACTGAAGCTTTCTTT
>.|TRBJ1-6|.|TRBV3-1/TRBV3-2
CASSPPRGGNSPLHF
TGTGCCAGCAGCCCTCCAAGGGGAGGTAATTCACCCCTCCACTTT
>.|TRBJ1-4|TRBD1|TRBV7-9
CASSKTGEGATNEKLFF
TGTGCCAGCAGCAAGACAGGGGAAGGGGCAACTAATGAAAAACTGTTTTTT
>.|TRBJ1-1|.|TRBV30
CAWSPTGTEAFF
TGTGCCTGGAGTCCCACAGGGACTGAAGCTTTCTTT
>few|TRBJ1-6|.|TRBV7-9
CASSLVVGAESPLHF
TGTGCCAGCAGCTTAGTGGTAGGGGCAGAGTCACCCCTCCACTTT
>.|TRBJ1-2|.|TRBV15
CATSRSGYGYTF
TGTGCCACCAGCAGATCTGGGTATGGCTACACCTTC
>.|TRBJ1-1|.|TRBV21-1
CASSPSYAQSRTEAFF
TGTGCCAGCAGCCCAAGTTACGCCCAAAGCCGCACTGAAGCTTTCTTT
>.|TRBJ1-5|.|TRBV7-9
CASGGTHYSNQPQHF
TGTGCCAGCGGCGGGACACATTATAGCAATCAGCCCCAGCATTTT
>few|TRBJ2-5|TRBD1|TRBV11-3
CASSPRTGRSETQYF
TGTGCCAGCAGCCCCCGGACAGGGAGGTCAGAGACCCAGTACTTC
>.|TRBJ2-4|.|TRBV9
CASSATGSSTKNIQYF
TGTGCCAGCAGCGCAACAGGGAGCTCGACCAAAAACATTCAGTACTTC
>.|TRBJ1-2|.|TRBV3-1/TRBV3-2
CASSPSADSNYGYTF
TGTGCCAGCAGCCCTAGCGCAGACTCCAACTATGGCTACACCTTC
>.|TRBJ1-6|.|TRBV11-2
CASSLPSRQKGSSPLHF
TGTGCCAGCAGCTTACCATCCAGGCAAAAAGGAAGTTCACCCCTCCACTTT
>once|TRBJ1-1|TRBD1|TRBV5-1
CASSLITGENTEAFF
TGCGCCAGCAGCTTGATAACAGGGGAGAACACTGAAGCTTTCTTT
>.|TRBJ2-1|.|TRBV19
CASTPRGGSYNEQFF
TGTGCCAGTACCCCCCGAGGGGGCTCCTACAATGAGCAGTTCTTC
>.|TRBJ2-7|TRBD2|TRBV5-1
CASSLGIAGGNYEQYF
TGCGCCAGCAGCTTGGGAATAGCGGGGGGCAACTACGAGCAGTACTTC
>.|TRBJ2-7|.|TRBV7-9
CASSLKTPYEQYF
TGTGCCAGCAGCTTAAAGACACCGTACGAGCAGTACTTC
>.|TRBJ1-2|.|TRBV19
CASSLKALSPRVTF
TGTGCCAGTAGTTTAAAGGCCTTGTCGCCTAGAGTTACGTTC
>.|TRBJ1-5|.|TRBV2
CASSGADTPYQPQHF
TGTGCCAGCAGTGGGGCTGACACTCCCTATCAGCCCCAGCATTTT
>.|TRBJ1-2|.|TRBV6-1
CASSEESWGRVGYGYTF
TGTGCCAGCAGTGAAGAAAGTTGGGGTCGGGTAGGATATGGCTACACCTTC
>.|TRBJ1-6|TRBD1|TRBV9
CASSVIDRGNSPLHF
TGTGCCAGCAGCGTCATTGACAGGGGTAATTCACCCCTCCACTTT
>.|TRBJ1-1|.|TRBV2
CASSVTGYTEAFF
TGTGCCAGCAGTGTTACAGGGTACACTGAAGCTTTCTTT
>.|TRBJ2-3|.|TRBV3-1/TRBV3-2
CASSQLDGQYF
TGTGCCAGCAGCCAACTGGATGGGCAGTATTTT
>.|TRBJ2-7|TRBD2|TRBV30
CAWTLRLAGAPEQYF
TGTGCCTGGACCCTACGACTAGCGGGAGCCCCCGAGCAGTACTTC
>.|TRBJ1-1|.|TRBV28
CASSLIRPTEAFF
TGTGCCAGCAGTTTGATCAGGCCCACTGAAGCTTTCTTT
>.|TRBJ1-5|.|TRBV20-1
CSASDPGVKPQHF
TGCAGTGCTAGTGACCCGGGTGTTAAGCCCCAGCATTTT
>.|TRBJ1-1|.|TRBV7-9
CASRYPGVGVSAEAFF
TGTGCCAGCAGATACCCAGGGGTGGGGGTTAGCGCTGAAGCTTTCTTT
>.|TRBJ2-6|.|TRBV19
CASSLDHIPSGANVLTF
TGTGCCAGTAGTTTGGACCATATACCCTCTGGGGCCAACGTCCTGACTTTC
>.|TRBJ1-5|.|TRBV19
CASIGGSRSNQPQHF
TGTGCCAGTATCGGAGGTTCTCGAAGCAATCAGCCCCAGCATTTT
>once|TRBJ2-7|.|TRBV9
CASSVGGSSYEQYF
TGTGCCAGCAGCGTAGGCGGATCCTCCTACGAGCAGTACTTC
>.|TRBJ1-1|.|TRBV7-2
CASSFGVSAAGTEAFF
TGTGCCAGCAGCTTCGGGGTCTCTGCCGCGGGCACTGAAGCTTTCTTT
>.|TRBJ2-2|.|TRBV10-3
CAISESSSNTGELFF
TGTGCCATCAGTGAGTCTAGCAGTAACACCGGGGAGCTGTTTTTT
>.|TRBJ2-7|.|TRBV5-4
CASENVGSYEQYF
TGTGCCAGCGAAAACGTAGGGTCCTACGAGCAGTACTTC
>.|TRBJ2-6|.|TRBV27
CASSLRPSSGANVLTF
TGTGCCAGCAGTTTACGGCCCAGCTCTGGGGCCAACGTCCTGACTTTC
>once|TRBJ1-6|.|TRBV28
CASSFGEPLHF
TGTGCCAGCAGTTTCGGAGAACCACTCCACTTT
>.|TRBJ1-2|.|TRBV5-5
CASSLGDTTTGRHGYTF
TGTGCCAGCAGCTTGGGGGACACCACAACAGGACGGCATGGCTACACCTTC
>.|TRBJ2-7|.|TRBV12-3/TRBV12-4
CASRTGLRREQYF
TGTGCCAGCAGAACGGGGCTTAGGCGGGAGCAGTACTTC
>.|TRBJ2-7|TRBD2|TRBV5-5
CASSWWGGTSYEQYF
TGTGCCAGCAGTTGGTGGGGGGGTACCTCCTACGAGCAGTACTTC
>.|TRBJ2-1|.|TRBV27
CASSFGPGTATYNEQFF
TGTGCCAGCAGTTTCGGTCCTGGGACCGCTACCTACAATGAGCAGTTCTTC
>.|TRBJ1-6|.|TRBV2
CASSEALNSPLHF
TGTGCCAGCAGTGAAGCTTTAAATTCACCCCTCCACTTT
>.|TRBJ2-5|.|TRBV11-3
CASSQRDSQETQYF
TGTGCCAGCAGCCAACGGGACTCCCAAGAGACCCAGTACTTC
>.|TRBJ1-2|.|TRBV30
CAWSVKGGGYTF
TGTGCCTGGAGTGTAAAGGGAGGTGGCTACACCTTC
>.|TRBJ2-1|.|TRBV19
CASSIVGEQFF
TGTGCCAGTAGTATAGTCGGGGAGCAGTTCTTC
>.|TRBJ2-7|TRBD2|TRBV5-4
CASKLGTSGRNEQYF
TGTGCCAGCAAGTTAGGGACTAGCGGGAGAAACGAGCAGTACTTC
>.|TRBJ2-2|.|TRBV4-1
CASSQLSQGNTGELFF
TGCGCCAGCAGCCAACTATCACAGGGGAACACCGGGGAGCTGTTTTTT